This TCR beta chain comes out of a study of identifying expanded T cells in peripheral blood. CDR1 is SGHTS and CDR2 is YDEGEE in the germline V gene. The length of the CDR3 is 15 residues. The trim removed 4 bases at V and 2 bases at J, leaving 2 bases unmatched. TCRdb's copy holds only in-frame clones and misses some; the assay was immunoSEQ multiplex PCR. The data contain 100,000 or so clones, about 89% of them singletons. Sequencing was done on a sample of blood. The sequence was obtained from a person aged 18 to 75 in good health. This chain links TRBV5-8 with TRBJ2-5; 13 bases fit TRBD2. As DNA, the CDR3 is TGTGCCAGCAGCCCGGGACTAGCGGGGCAAGAGACCCAGTACTTC. It translates to CASSPGLAGQETQYF.